The 6 T cell receptor beta chains presented below share a single source sample, sequenced in a study of cytomegalovirus exposure and HLA in healthy donors listed by TCRdb under 2017. The library came from the immunoSEQ multiplex PCR assay. For the multiplex PCR, a mixture combining 60 forward primers for TCR Vbeta segments and 13 reverse primers for TCR Jbeta segments was used. TCRdb carries this immuneACCESS record with in-frame sequences only. Its versions omit some clonotypes, under half of them owing to an unresolved V gene in the studies checked, with the rest unexplained. The sample yields some 150,000 clones; over 70% were counted once. The top ten hold 1.2% to 1.5% of the sample. The sequencing input was PBMCs. The receptors stem from a woman between 40 and 50 years old in good health and CMV-seronegative.

The chain is built from TRBV29-1 and TRBJ1-1; possible D gene TRBD1, 5 bases. The CDR3 is 14 residues long. Trimming stripped 3 bases from V and 1 base from J, with 12 bases between. CDR1 SQVTM and CDR2 ANQGSEA come from the germline V gene. The CDR3 protein is CSVDFGGRNTEAFF. The CDR3 DNA reads as TGCAGCGTTGACTTCGGGGGGAGGAACACTGAAGCTTTCTTT.

The rearrangement links TRBV6-5 to TRBJ1-1; TRBD1 agrees at 7 bases. The CDR3 length is 16 residues. Germline trimming cut 1 base from V and 1 base from J; bases unmatched to any gene: 6. Germline CDR1 reads MNHEY; CDR2 reads SVGAGI. CDR3 region: CASSYYVTGTNTEAFF. CDR3 sequence (DNA): TGTGCCAGCAGTTACTATGTGACAGGGACGAACACTGAAGCTTTCTTT.

V is TRBV30 and J is TRBJ2-7; a weak D match, TRBD1 (6 bases). The CDR3 is 14 residues long. Trimming cost V 0 bases and J 0 bases, with 9 bases left between them. Looked up from germline, CDR1 is GTSNPN and CDR2 is SVGIG (reference sequence). The CDR3 DNA follows: TGTGCCTGGAGTGTATCGGACAGCTCCTACGAGCAGTACTTC. Translating it yields CAWSVSDSSYEQYF.

The chain carries TRBV7-9 and TRBJ1-1, with no clear D. V lost 2 bases to trimming and J lost 7 bases, with 14 bases between them. Germline CDR1 SEHNR, CDR2 FQNEAQ (reference sequence). CDR3 length: 14 amino acids. The DNA of the CDR3 is TGTGCCAGCAGCTTAAGGTCGTTCACGGGTGAAGCTTTCTTT. Its protein is CASSLRSFTGEAFF. The complete variable domain, with remaining parts taken from reference TRBV7-9 and TRBJ1-1, reads DTGVSQNPRHKITKRGQNVTFRCDPISEHNRLYWYRQTLGQGPEFLTYFQNEAQLEKSRLLSDRFSAERPKGSFSTLEIQRTEQGDSAMYLCASSLRSFTGEAFFGQGTRLTVV.

CDR3 protein: CASLRGQGPETQYF. The CDR3 DNA sequence: TGTGCCAGCTTAAGGGGACAGGGGCCAGAGACCCAGTACTTC. The chain employs TRBV2 and TRBJ2-5; 10 bases are shared with TRBD1. The CDR3 runs 14 residues. V was pared by 8 bases and J by 4 bases, with 7 bases of the junction left unmatched. From germline, CDR1 is SNHLY and CDR2 FYNNEI.

In this sample, this clone turned up once. The chain links TRBV18 to TRBJ2-6; D uncertain. The length of the CDR3 is 15 residues. The germline V and J ends were trimmed by 1 base and 1 base, with 5 bases remaining between them. Germline CDR1 is KGHSH and CDR2 is LQKENI. The CDR3: CASSPLESGANVLTF. As DNA, the CDR3 is TGTGCCAGCTCACCACTAGAGTCTGGGGCCAACGTCCTGACTTTC. The full variable domain, with the rest looked up from reference TRBV18 and TRBJ2-6, is NAGVMQNPRHLVRRRGQEARLRCSPMKGHSHVYWYRQLPEEGLKFMVYLQKENIIDESGMPKERFSAEFPKEGPSILRIQQVVRGDSAAYFCASSPLESGANVLTFGAGSRLTVL.